Shown below are 14 T cell receptor beta chains from a single sample sequenced in a study of T cell clonotyping in hematopoietic cell transplantation. Clones were sequenced by immunoSEQ multiplex PCR, and TCRdb holds only the in-frame ones, with some missing. In the table there are tens of thousands of clones, 95% of which are singletons. The sequenced sample was peripheral blood mononuclear cells. Receptor source: a man between 25 and 39 years old in good health. Some clones in this sample may be carry-over from other donors' samples.

This clone was recorded once. The V gene is TRBV25-1, the J gene TRBJ2-2; 12 nucleotides align to TRBD2. The CDR3 spans 18 residues. The V gene end was trimmed by 5 bases and the J gene end by 0 bases; junction bases not matched to a gene: 7. Germline CDR1 reads MGHDK; CDR2 reads SYGVNS. CDR3 in amino acids: CASSTGLAGSANTGELFF. In DNA form, the CDR3 reads TGTGCCAGCAGTACGGGACTAGCGGGTTCCGCGAACACCGGGGAGCTGTTTTTT. The variable domain in full, with the rest retrieved from reference TRBV25-1 and TRBJ2-2, is EADIYQTPRYLVIGTGKKITLECSQTMGHDKMYWYQQDPGMELHLIHYSYGVNSTEKGDLSSESTVSRIRTEHFPLTLESARPSHTSQYLCASSTGLAGSANTGELFFGEGSRLTVL.

The J gene is TRBJ1-1, the V gene TRBV5-1; no reliable D call. CDR3 length equals 13 residues. Germline V lookup: CDR1 SGHRS, CDR2 YFSETQ. The V end lost 5 bases, the J end lost 1 base, and 9 bases lay between the germline ends. The CDR3 reads CASRPTRNTEAFF. For the CDR3, the DNA is TGCGCCAGCAGACCCACAAGGAACACTGAAGCTTTCTTT.

This chain links TRBV5-1 with TRBJ1-1; 9 bases fit TRBD1. V lost 0 bases, J lost 6 bases, and 3 bases stayed unmatched. In germline, CDR1 is SGHRS, CDR2 YFSETQ. The CDR3 sequence is 14 residues long. As DNA, the CDR3 is TGCGCCAGCAGCTTGGGACAGGGGGTCCCTGAAGCTTTCTTT. Protein: CASSLGQGVPEAFF.

This clone appeared once. The chain combines TRBV5-1 with TRBJ2-3, with TRBD2 matching over 7 bases. CDR1 and CDR2 from the germline V gene are SGHRS and YFSETQ. V shed 0 bases, J shed 6 bases, and the junction held 4 bases outside the gene matches. The CDR3 runs 14 residues. CDR3 DNA: TGCGCCAGCAGCTTGGGACTAGCAGCCGATACGCAGTATTTT. Protein: CASSLGLAADTQYF. Full variable domain (missing parts from reference TRBV5-1 and TRBJ2-3): KAGVTQTPRYLIKTRGQQVTLSCSPISGHRSVSWYQQTPGQGLQFLFEYFSETQRNKGNFPGRFSGRQFSNSRSEMNVSTLELGDSALYLCASSLGLAADTQYFGPGTRLTVL.

V gene TRBV6-5 combines with J gene TRBJ1-2; 7 bases align to TRBD1. V shed 2 bases and J 8 bases; nucleotides not matched to a gene: 5. The CDR3 consists of 13 residues. CDR1 and CDR2 (germline): MNHEY, SVGAGI. CDR3 sequence reads: CASSYPGGHGYTF. CDR3 nucleotide sequence: TGTGCCAGCAGTTACCCAGGGGGACACGGCTACACCTTC.

This CDR3 reads CASRTLGGIDTQYF. For the CDR3, the DNA is TGTGCCTCTAGGACCCTGGGAGGTATAGATACGCAGTATTTT. The chain carries TRBV10-3 and TRBJ2-3; possibly TRBD2 for D (6 bases). This CDR3 is 14 amino acids long. Germline V gives CDR1 ENHRY, CDR2 SYGVKD. V was clipped by 11 bases and J by 5 bases, with 20 bases between them.

This chain links TRBV13 with TRBJ2-1; 7 nucleotides match TRBD2. The V and J ends lost 2 bases and 5 bases, in that order; junction bases with no gene match: 12. The CDR3 extends over 17 amino acids. Per the germline V gene, CDR1 is PRHDT and CDR2 is FYEKMQ (reference sequence). The CDR3 sequence is CASSLSYAGVVHNEQFF. The CDR3, as DNA: TGTGCCAGCAGCTTATCATATGCGGGAGTGGTCCACAATGAGCAGTTCTTC.

The chain employs TRBV21-1 and TRBJ1-2. TRBV21-1 is termed a pseudogene. The CDR3 spans 14 residues. CDR3 nucleotides: TGTGCCAGCTTAAGGGGGGAAGGTAACTATGGCTACACCTTC. Translating it yields CASLRGEGNYGYTF.

This clone showed up just once. The rearrangement joins TRBV25-1 to TRBJ1-2; TRBD1 might be the D (5 bases). V lost 5 bases and J 4 bases, leaving 17 bases between the germline ends. The CDR3 is 15 residues long. The germline V gene encodes CDR1 MGHDK and CDR2 SYGVNS. Here the CDR3 reads CASSQMTATTYGYTF. CDR3 DNA: TGTGCCAGCAGTCAAATGACAGCTACTACCTATGGCTACACCTTC.

V gene TRBV28 combines with J gene TRBJ1-5; D uncertain. CDR3 length equals 13 residues. Between the trimmed V and J ends, which lost 6 bases and 2 bases, there was a span of 8 bases. Germline CDR1 MDHEN, CDR2 SYDVKM. CDR3 amino acids: CASRNPGNQPQHF. The DNA of the CDR3 is TGTGCCAGCAGAAACCCCGGCAATCAGCCCCAGCATTTT.

The J gene is TRBJ1-1, the V gene TRBV19; D is uncertain. This CDR3 region has 13 residues. From germline, CDR1 is LNHDA and CDR2 SQIVND (reference sequence). Trimming stripped 3 bases from V and 4 bases from J, with 9 bases between. CDR3 region: CASSMGWGTEAFF. Here the CDR3 DNA reads TGTGCCAGTAGTATGGGTTGGGGCACTGAAGCTTTCTTT.

The chain recombines TRBV7-2 with TRBJ1-5, with D uncertain. CDR3 size: 16 residues. Germline CDR1 reads SGHTA; CDR2 reads FQGNSA. V lost 0 bases to trimming and J lost 1 base, with 10 bases between them. In DNA, the CDR3 is TGTGCCAGCAGCTTAGCGGGCTATATGAGCAATCAGCCCCAGCATTTT. This codes for CASSLAGYMSNQPQHF. The whole variable domain, filled in from reference TRBV7-2 and TRBJ1-5, reads GAGVSQSPSNKVTEKGKDVELRCDPISGHTALYWYRQSLGQGLEFLIYFQGNSAPDKSGLPSDRFSAERTGGSVSTLTIQRTQQEDSAVYLCASSLAGYMSNQPQHFGDGTRLSIL.

The J gene is TRBJ2-1, the V gene TRBV11-2; D may be TRBD1 (6 bases). Trimming left V 8 bases short and J 0 bases short, with 11 bases between. The CDR3 covers 14 residues. Looked up from germline, CDR1 is SGHAT and CDR2 is FQNNGV. CDR3 in DNA: TGTGCCAGCGGGGGCGTCAGCTCCTACAATGAGCAGTTCTTC. Encoded protein: CASGGVSSYNEQFF.

The chain uses TRBV4-1 and TRBJ1-1; TRBD1 aligns across 9 bases. The germline gives CDR1 MGHRA, CDR2 YSYEKL. This CDR3 spans 17 amino acids. V was clipped by 3 bases and J by 4 bases; unmatched bases: 12. The CDR3 is CASSQGGQGMASTEAFF. DNA for the CDR3: TGCGCCAGCAGCCAGGGGGGACAGGGAATGGCTAGCACTGAAGCTTTCTTT.